This T cell receptor beta chain came from a study of shared clonotypes between healthy human individuals. Study details: The study drew on a couple of women and a few men aged 18 to 49 as donors. Study results and caveats: Some naive CD4 clonotypes, roughly 4.5%, turned up in common across four donors. Incompleteness in sorted-subset sequencing, despite large depth, was shown by rarefaction. Larger richness was generally estimated for naive than memory subsets.

Germline V gene lookup returns CDR1 MNHNY and CDR2 SVGAGI (reference sequence). Trimming stripped 6 bases from V and 9 bases from J, with 18 bases between. The CDR3 totals 15 residues. On this clone: As yet, its antigen is unknown.

Naive CD8 cells lacked CD45RO and underwent positive selection for CCR7, leaving out terminally differentiated effector memory CD45RA+ cells. Libraries were prepared by immunoSEQ multiplex PCR; TCRdb keeps only in-frame clonotypes and omits some of them. The repertoire consists of roughly 2 million clones, with approximately 95% occurring once and the leading ten covering roughly 1.1%. The origin of this receptor is a man younger than 35 in good health. The chain has TRBV6-6 and TRBJ1-6; TRBD1 is a possible D gene (6 bases). Sequencing was done on a sample of naive CD8+ T cells sorted from blood. CDR3 DNA sequence: TGTGCCAGCAGCCACCCCCCGGACAGTCGTTCACCCCTCCACTTT. Amino acids: CASSHPPDSRSPLHF.